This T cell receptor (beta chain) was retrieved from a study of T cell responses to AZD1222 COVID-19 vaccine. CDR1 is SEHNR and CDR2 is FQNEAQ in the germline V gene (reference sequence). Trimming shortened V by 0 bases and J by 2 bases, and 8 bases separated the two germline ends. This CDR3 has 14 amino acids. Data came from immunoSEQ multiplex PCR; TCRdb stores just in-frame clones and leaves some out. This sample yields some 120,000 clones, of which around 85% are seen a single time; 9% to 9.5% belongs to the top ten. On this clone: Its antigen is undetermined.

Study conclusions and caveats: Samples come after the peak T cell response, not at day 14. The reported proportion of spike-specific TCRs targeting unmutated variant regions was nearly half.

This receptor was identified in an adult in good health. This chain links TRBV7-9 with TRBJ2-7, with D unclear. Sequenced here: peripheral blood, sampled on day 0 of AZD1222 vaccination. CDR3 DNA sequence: TGTGCCAGCAGCTTAGCGGTTTGGCCCTACGAGCAGTACTTC. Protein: CASSLAVWPYEQYF.